This T cell receptor beta chain was captured in a study of blood T cell repertoires in COVID-19. CDR1 and CDR2 from the germline V gene are MNHEY and SVGAGI. The CDR3 has 13 amino acids. V lost 6 bases to trimming and J lost 0 bases, with 6 bases between them. Per the study methods: For nucleated cells, counts were estimated from reference gene primer amplification. Assay: immunoSEQ multiplex PCR; the TCRdb copy retains only in-frame clones and omits some. V and J calls and clone size come straight from that table; D and trimming were deduced from the DNA. The sample yields about 150,000 clones, roughly 81% seen once.

The chain employs TRBV6-5 and TRBJ1-5; D is ambiguous. Specimen: peripheral blood. The receptor comes from a woman in her fifties or sixties with COVID-19, enrolled during active disease. The CDR3 reads CASSPNSNQPQHF. CDR3 DNA sequence: TGTGCCAGCAGCCCCAATAGCAATCAGCCCCAGCATTTT.